The clone carrying this T cell receptor (beta chain) was observed at least ten times. Its antigen remains unidentified. These data belong to a study of T-cell reconstitution after alpha-beta-depleted transplantation in children. Whole-study findings and limits: Reports say that about two months after transplant, the alpha-beta T cells came out of several hundred graft clones that had expanded. Some patients owed their high day-60 TCRbeta diversity to surviving recipient T cells and thymic progenitors. Newly produced T cells mostly accounted for T-cell counts and diversity one year post-transplant.

This CDR3 comprises 15 residues. V lost 4 bases and J lost 6, with 17 bases in between. The germline CDR1 and CDR2 sequences are LGHNA and YSLEER. Preparation of the TCRbeta library was carried out with unique molecular identifiers. TCRdb called the PCR reads again in MiXCR, with one record for every CDR3 protein. The sample lists about 300,000 distinct CDR3 sequences, over 7% occurring once. This sample comprised peripheral blood, obtained 360 days after TCRalphabeta/CD19-depleted stem cell transplant. This receptor was identified in a female patient under 10 years old who had a stem cell transplant for Fanconi anemia, so the T cells may come from the graft donor. The chain carries TRBV4-3 and TRBJ2-3; D may match TRBD1 or TRBD2 (5 bases each). This chain's CDR3 is CASSLGTHHTDTQYF. The CDR3 DNA reads TGCGCCAGCAGCCTCGGGACGCACCACACGGATACGCAGTATTTT.